What follows are 21 T cell receptor beta chains derived from one specimen sequenced in a study of blood T cell repertoires in COVID-19. TCRdb's table, derived via immunoSEQ multiplex PCR, lists solely in-frame clones and lacks some. In the table there are approximately 150,000 clones, around nine tenths of which are singletons. Sequencing was carried out using peripheral blood. These receptor sequences come from a human donor in a cohort sampled during active COVID-19.

This clone was counted between two and nine times. This sequence joins TRBV5-4 and TRBJ2-1; 10 bases line up with TRBD1. The germline CDR1 and CDR2 sequences are SGHNT and YYREEE (reference sequence). There are 16 residues in the CDR3. V was pared by 0 bases and J by 5 bases, with 5 bases of the junction left unmatched. The CDR3 DNA sequence: TGTGCCAGCAGCTTGGGGGGACAGGGGAGACACAATGAGCAGTTCTTC. It yields the protein CASSLGGQGRHNEQFF.

The J gene is TRBJ1-4, the V gene TRBV18; unclear D gene. The germline V gene has CDR1 KGHSH and CDR2 LQKENI. V was clipped by 3 bases and J by 8 bases, with 7 bases between them. CDR3 length equals 12 residues. CDR3 in amino acids: CASSPESEKLFF. Here the CDR3 DNA reads TGTGCCAGCTCACCGGAGTCCGAAAAACTGTTTTTT.

V gene TRBV19 combines with J gene TRBJ1-2; no reliable D call. The CDR3 runs to 14 residues. Trimming pared 4 bases from V and 6 bases from J, leaving 15 bases between. The germline V gene has CDR1 LNHDA and CDR2 SQIVND (reference sequence). The CDR3 DNA follows: TGTGCCAGTAGTACCTCCTTTGGCTTGGATGGCTACACCTTC. It encodes CASSTSFGLDGYTF.

This chain uses TRBV11-2 with TRBJ1-4, with TRBD1 matching over 8 bases. CDR1 SGHAT and CDR2 FQNNGV come from the germline V gene. The CDR3 covers 15 residues. With 3 bases clipped from V and 6 bases from J, the junction kept 6 bases outside the gene matches. CDR3: CASSFVQGADEKLFF. CDR3 nucleotides: TGTGCCAGCAGCTTTGTTCAGGGGGCGGATGAAAAACTGTTTTTT. The full variable domain, its missing parts supplied by reference TRBV11-2 and TRBJ1-4, is EAGVAQSPRYKIIEKRQSVAFWCNPISGHATLYWYQQILGQGPKLLIQFQNNGVVDDSQLPKDRFSAERLKGVDSTLKIQPAKLEDSAVYLCASSFVQGADEKLFFGSGTQLSVL.

The CDR3 here is CASSDSGGEQFF. The CDR3 bases are TGTGCCAGCAGCGACTCCGGGGGTGAGCAGTTCTTC. This chain uses TRBV7-9 with TRBJ2-1, with D perhaps TRBD2 (6 bases). The germline CDR1 and CDR2 sequences are SEHNR and FQNEAQ (reference sequence). This CDR3 has 12 amino acids. Trimming removed 5 bases at V and 9 bases at J, with 11 bases between. Full variable domain (outside the CDR3, taken from reference TRBV7-9 and TRBJ2-1): DTGVSQNPRHKITKRGQNVTFRCDPISEHNRLYWYRQTLGQGPEFLTYFQNEAQLEKSRLLSDRFSAERPKGSFSTLEIQRTEQGDSAMYLCASSDSGGEQFFGPGTRLTVL.

The chain uses TRBV28 and TRBJ2-1; no clear D. Trimming cost V 3 bases and J 13 bases, with 10 bases left between them. Germline CDR1 MDHEN, CDR2 SYDVKM. The CDR3 is 11 amino acids. Here the CDR3 DNA reads TGTGCCAGCAGTTTCTCTAGACGTCAGTTCTTC. Residues: CASSFSRRQFF.

V usage is TRBV30 and J usage is TRBJ1-3; D remains ambiguous. V lost 5 bases and J 3 bases, leaving 14 bases between the germline ends. Germline-derived CDR1 and CDR2 are GTSNPN and SVGIG (reference sequence). This CDR3 spans 14 amino acids. The CDR3 DNA is TGTGCCTGGGGTTTACGGGAGGTTGGAAACACCATATATTTT. Residues: CAWGLREVGNTIYF. Full variable domain (outside the CDR3, taken from reference TRBV30 and TRBJ1-3): SQTIHQWPATLVQPVGSPLSLECTVEGTSNPNLYWYRQAAGRGLQLLFYSVGIGQISSEVPQNLSASRPQDRQFILSSKKLLLSDSGFYLCAWGLREVGNTIYFGEGSWLTVV.

This clone appeared once. The chain carries TRBV5-1 and TRBJ1-1; 10 bases fit TRBD1. Germline CDR1 SGHRS, CDR2 YFSETQ. The length of the CDR3 is 17 residues. With 6 bases clipped from V and 5 bases from J, the junction kept 16 bases outside the gene matches. CDR3 DNA: TGCGCCAGCACTCATGATCGGGACAGGGGCCCCCTTACTGAAGCTTTCTTT. Translation gives CASTHDRDRGPLTEAFF.

This clone was recorded once. V and J are TRBV19 and TRBJ1-5, with 7 positions matching TRBD1. The germline V gene has CDR1 LNHDA and CDR2 SQIVND (reference sequence). The ends lost 3 bases at V and 5 bases at J; junction bases unmatched: 4. This CDR3 is 14 amino acids long. The DNA for the CDR3 is TGTGCCAGTAGTATCTCACAGGGGTATCAGCCCCAGCATTTT. Amino acids: CASSISQGYQPQHF. Full variable domain (remainder filled in from reference TRBV19 and TRBJ1-5): DGGITQSPKYLFRKEGQNVTLSCEQNLNHDAMYWYRQDPGQGLRLIYYSQIVNDFQKGDIAEGYSVSREKKESFPLTVTSAQKNPTAFYLCASSISQGYQPQHFGDGTRLSIL.

V gene TRBV11-2 combines with J gene TRBJ1-1; 8 bases align to TRBD1. This CDR3 spans 13 amino acids. Germline lookup yields CDR1 SGHAT and CDR2 FQNNGV. Trimming cost V 5 bases and J 3 bases; bases outside gene matches: 2. CDR3 coding DNA: TGTGCCAGCAGCACGGACAGGGACACTGAAGCTTTCTTT. As protein: CASSTDRDTEAFF.

The chain has TRBV4-1 and TRBJ2-3; TRBD2 matches at 12 bases. Looked up from germline, CDR1 is MGHRA and CDR2 is YSYEKL. Trimming cost V 5 bases and J 8 bases; bases outside gene matches: 5. This CDR3 spans 14 amino acids. CDR3 nucleotides: TGCGCCAGCAGCTGGACTAGCGGGACCGTTACGCAGTATTTT. This translates into CASSWTSGTVTQYF.

This clone has only one observation. The rearrangement links TRBV29-1 to TRBJ1-3; D gene ambiguous. The CDR3 contains 14 residues. The germline gives CDR1 SQVTM, CDR2 ANQGSEA. Trimming pared 4 bases from V and 0 bases from J, leaving 10 bases between. CDR3: CSVAQLNSGNTIYF. The CDR3 DNA follows: TGCAGCGTTGCACAGCTCAACTCTGGAAACACCATATATTTT. Full variable domain (remainder filled in from reference TRBV29-1 and TRBJ1-3): SAVISQKPSRDICQRGTSLTIQCQVDSQVTMMFWYRQQPGQSLTLIATANQGSEATYESGFVIDKFPISRPNLTFSTLTVSNMSPEDSSIYLCSVAQLNSGNTIYFGEGSWLTVV.

This sequence joins TRBV5-1 and TRBJ1-2; D possibly corresponds to TRBD1 (5 bases). Trimming stripped 2 bases from V and 1 base from J, with 6 bases between. The CDR3 covers 13 residues. Germline V gene sequence: CDR1 SGHRS, CDR2 YFSETQ. Written as DNA, the CDR3 is TGCGCCAGCAGCTTTGACAGTAACTATGGCTACACCTTC. Translating gives CASSFDSNYGYTF.

This sequence joins TRBV4-3 and TRBJ1-2, with 9 bases lining up with TRBD1. CDR1 LGHNA and CDR2 YSLEER come from the germline V gene. The V segment lost 1 base and the J segment 3 bases; nucleotides outside the gene matches: 6. This CDR3 is built from 16 residues. The CDR3 nucleotides are TGCGCCAGCAGCCAAGCCGGGACAGGGATTCACTATGGCTACACCTTC. This sequence encodes CASSQAGTGIHYGYTF.

The chain recombines TRBV10-3 with TRBJ1-2; no clear D. V gave up 2 bases and J gave up 8 bases, with 6 bases separating them. CDR3 size: 11 residues. Germline CDR1 reads ENHRY; CDR2 reads SYGVKD. The CDR3 is CAISEAGGYTF. Here the CDR3 DNA reads TGTGCCATCAGTGAGGCGGGAGGCTACACCTTC.

In its sample, this clone was seen once. The chain carries TRBV7-9 and TRBJ2-7; D is undetermined. Trimming removed 2 bases at V and 2 bases at J, with 19 bases between. This CDR3 region has 17 residues. Germline V CDR1 and CDR2: SEHNR, FQNEAQ (reference sequence). This CDR3 reads CASSLSVGKVKPYEQYF. CDR3 sequence (DNA): TGTGCCAGCAGCTTAAGCGTCGGCAAAGTTAAGCCCTACGAGCAGTACTTC.

This clone was observed a single time. The genes are TRBV27 and TRBJ1-3; D is perhaps TRBD1 (5 bases). Trimming stripped 0 bases from V and 4 bases from J, with 10 bases between. Germline V gene data show CDR1 as MNHEY and CDR2 as SMNVEV (reference sequence). This CDR3 is 15 amino acids long. The CDR3 DNA reads as TGTGCCAGCAGTTTATCCGGCCAGGGAGGAAACACCATATATTTT. Its protein is CASSLSGQGGNTIYF.

CDR3 DNA: TGTGCCACCTTGCGCGGCGAGCAGTACTTC. Amino acid sequence: CATLRGEQYF. The chain couples TRBV28 to TRBJ2-7; D is unresolved. The germline V gene encodes CDR1 MDHEN and CDR2 SYDVKM. This CDR3 contains 10 residues. V gave up 10 bases and J gave up 6 bases, with 10 bases separating them.

The V and J genes are TRBV30 and TRBJ2-3; the match to TRBD2 covers 7 bases. The CDR3 is 14 amino acids. Germline loops: CDR1 GTSNPN, CDR2 SVGIG (reference sequence). Germline trimming cut 2 bases from V and 1 base from J; bases unmatched to any gene: 3. The CDR3 loop is CAWSRSGGTDTQYF. The CDR3 DNA follows: TGTGCCTGGAGTCGGAGCGGGGGCACAGATACGCAGTATTTT. Full variable domain (missing parts from reference TRBV30 and TRBJ2-3): SQTIHQWPATLVQPVGSPLSLECTVEGTSNPNLYWYRQAAGRGLQLLFYSVGIGQISSEVPQNLSASRPQDRQFILSSKKLLLSDSGFYLCAWSRSGGTDTQYFGPGTRLTVL.

In this sample, this clone turned up once. The chain carries TRBV5-5 and TRBJ1-4, with D maybe TRBD1 (5 bases). The CDR3 is 14 amino acids. V lost 2 bases and J lost 4, with 9 bases in between. Germline V gene lookup returns CDR1 SGHKS and CDR2 YYEKEE (reference sequence). CDR3 coding DNA: TGTGCCAGCAGCTTACAGGCCAATAATGAAAAACTGTTTTTT. Its protein product is CASSLQANNEKLFF.

V is TRBV29-1 and J is TRBJ2-7, with 8 bases that match TRBD1. The CDR3 length is 13 residues. Germline V gives CDR1 SQVTM, CDR2 ANQGSEA. V was clipped by 7 bases and J by 0 bases; unmatched bases: 5. CDR3 nucleotides: TGCAGCGCCCTGACAGGGGACTCCTACGAGCAGTACTTC. It encodes CSALTGDSYEQYF.